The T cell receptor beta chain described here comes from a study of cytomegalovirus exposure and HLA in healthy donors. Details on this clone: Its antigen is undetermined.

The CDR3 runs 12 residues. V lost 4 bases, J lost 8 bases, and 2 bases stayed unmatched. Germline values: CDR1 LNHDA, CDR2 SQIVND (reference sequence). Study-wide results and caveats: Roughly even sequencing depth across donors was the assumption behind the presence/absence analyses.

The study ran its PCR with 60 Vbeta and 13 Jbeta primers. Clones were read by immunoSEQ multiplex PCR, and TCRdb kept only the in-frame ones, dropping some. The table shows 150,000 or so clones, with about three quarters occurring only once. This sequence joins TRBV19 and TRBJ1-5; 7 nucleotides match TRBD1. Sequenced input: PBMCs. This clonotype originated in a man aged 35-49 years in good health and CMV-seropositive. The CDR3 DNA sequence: TGTGCCAGTAGTAGACAGGGAGAGCCCCAGCATTTT. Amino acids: CASSRQGEPQHF.